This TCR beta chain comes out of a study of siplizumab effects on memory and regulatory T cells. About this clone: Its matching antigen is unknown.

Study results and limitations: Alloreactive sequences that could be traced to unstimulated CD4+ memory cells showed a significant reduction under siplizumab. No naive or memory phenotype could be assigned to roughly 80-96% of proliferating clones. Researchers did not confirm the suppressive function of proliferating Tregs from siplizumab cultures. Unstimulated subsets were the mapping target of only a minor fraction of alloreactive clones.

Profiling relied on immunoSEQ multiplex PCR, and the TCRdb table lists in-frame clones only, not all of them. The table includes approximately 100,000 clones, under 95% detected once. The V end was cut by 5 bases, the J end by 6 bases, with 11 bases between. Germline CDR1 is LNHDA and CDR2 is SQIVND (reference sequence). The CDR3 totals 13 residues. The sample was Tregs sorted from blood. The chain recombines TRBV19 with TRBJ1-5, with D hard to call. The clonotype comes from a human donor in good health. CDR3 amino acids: CASSLREAQPQHF. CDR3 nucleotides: TGTGCCAGTAGTTTAAGGGAAGCTCAGCCCCAGCATTTT.